Below, 25 T cell receptor beta chains from the same sample are listed, as sequenced in a study of blood T cell repertoires in COVID-19. Assay used: immunoSEQ multiplex PCR; TCRdb lists only in-frame clones, some missing. The sample carries 300,000 to 400,000 clones, roughly 87% recorded once. Sequenced input: PBMCs or T cells enriched from blood (not recorded which). The origin of the receptors is a young woman who had recovered from COVID-19.

The rearrangement joins TRBV7-9 to TRBJ2-2; 7 bases line up with TRBD1. Germline loops: CDR1 SEHNR, CDR2 FQNEAQ (reference sequence). The CDR3 has 15 amino acids. Germline trimming cut 5 bases from V and 4 bases from J; bases unmatched to any gene: 7. The chain's CDR3 is CASSPRDRATGELFF. CDR3 DNA: TGTGCCAGCAGCCCTAGAGACAGGGCCACCGGGGAGCTGTTTTTT.

This chain uses TRBV7-9 with TRBJ2-7; D is ambiguous. The CDR3 is 12 residues long. Germline CDR1 reads SEHNR; CDR2 reads FQNEAQ (reference sequence). V shed 1 base and J shed 2 bases, with 3 bases lying between them. CDR3 in amino acids: CASSLDTYEQYF. The CDR3, as DNA: TGTGCCAGCAGCTTAGACACCTACGAGCAGTACTTC.

The chain has TRBV4-1 and TRBJ2-7; D is possibly TRBD2 (5 bases). V was shortened by 0 bases and J by 2 bases, with 11 bases between the two germline ends. The CDR3 consists of 15 residues. From germline, CDR1 is MGHRA and CDR2 YSYEKL. The CDR3 sequence is CASSQEAYGAYEQYF. For the CDR3, the DNA is TGCGCCAGCAGCCAAGAAGCGTACGGGGCCTACGAGCAGTACTTC.

This chain links TRBV4-3 with TRBJ2-2; D gene ambiguous. Trimming pared 0 bases from V and 7 bases from J, leaving 18 bases between. Germline V CDR1 and CDR2: LGHNA, YSLEER. CDR3 length: 17 amino acids. CDR3 DNA sequence: TGCGCCAGCAGCCAAGAACGAGTAAACGCTTATGGCGGGGAGCTGTTTTTT. Translating gives CASSQERVNAYGGELFF.

The rearrangement links TRBV5-1 to TRBJ1-1; a weak D match, TRBD1 (5 bases). V was trimmed by 6 bases and J by 2 bases, leaving 11 bases between them. The CDR3 spans 13 residues. The germline V gene has CDR1 SGHRS and CDR2 YFSETQ. CDR3 DNA: TGCGCCAGCACCCTGGGGGGAAACACTGAAGCTTTCTTT. Translated, it gives CASTLGGNTEAFF.

J is TRBJ1-2 and V is TRBV28; TRBD1 might be the D (5 bases). Looked up from germline, CDR1 is MDHEN and CDR2 is SYDVKM. V lost 3 bases and J lost 2, with 22 bases in between. CDR3 size: 18 residues. The CDR3 coding sequence is TGTGCCAGCAGTTTCTTCGTTCAGGGTCTAAACCTAAACTATGGCTACACCTTC. Its translation: CASSFFVQGLNLNYGYTF.

This clone occurred once. V usage is TRBV19 and J usage is TRBJ1-6, with 8 bases that match TRBD1. Unmatched junction bases numbered 7, after V lost 6 bases and J lost 9 bases. Germline CDR1 LNHDA, CDR2 SQIVND (reference sequence). There are 14 residues in the CDR3. This chain's CDR3 is CASRLTGGFSPLHF. Here the CDR3 DNA reads TGTGCCAGTAGGCTAACAGGGGGGTTTTCACCCCTCCACTTT.

The J gene is TRBJ2-7, the V gene TRBV11-2; no firm D call. CDR3 size: 14 residues. V dropped 0 bases and J dropped 0 bases, with 6 bases sitting between them. Germline CDR1 reads SGHAT; CDR2 reads FQNNGV. CDR3 nucleotide sequence: TGTGCCAGCAGCTTAGATCCCCTCTCCTACGAGCAGTACTTC. This codes for CASSLDPLSYEQYF.

The chain joins TRBV27 to TRBJ1-2; TRBD1 matches at 7 bases. Germline values: CDR1 MNHEY, CDR2 SMNVEV (reference sequence). The CDR3 contains 13 residues. The V gene end was trimmed by 5 bases and the J gene end by 2 bases; junction bases not matched to a gene: 2. The CDR3 DNA follows: TGTGCCAGCAGTGCGGACAGGAACTATGGCTACACCTTC. Translating it yields CASSADRNYGYTF.

J is TRBJ2-3 and V is TRBV12-5; D is perhaps TRBD2 (5 bases). V was shortened by 9 bases and J by 0 bases, with 16 bases between the two germline ends. The CDR3 extends over 15 amino acids. The germline V gene has CDR1 LGHNT and CDR2 FRNRAP. The CDR3 nucleotides are TGTGCTAGCATCCTCGGGAACCCTAGCACAGATACGCAGTATTTT. Its translation: CASILGNPSTDTQYF.

This rearrangement joins TRBV5-1 to TRBJ1-2; D unresolved. V was clipped by 4 bases and J by 0 bases, with 7 bases between them. This CDR3 contains 13 residues. Germline values: CDR1 SGHRS, CDR2 YFSETQ. CDR3 residues: CASSLQSNYGYTF. CDR3 DNA sequence: TGCGCCAGCAGCCTACAGTCTAACTATGGCTACACCTTC. Filled out from reference TRBV5-1 and TRBJ1-2, the complete variable domain reads KAGVTQTPRYLIKTRGQQVTLSCSPISGHRSVSWYQQTPGQGLQFLFEYFSETQRNKGNFPGRFSGRQFSNSRSEMNVSTLELGDSALYLCASSLQSNYGYTFGSGTRLTVV.

This chain joins TRBV2 and TRBJ1-5; TRBD1 might be the D (6 bases). The CDR3 covers 15 residues. Germline CDR1 and CDR2: SNHLY and FYNNEI. The V end was cut by 2 bases, the J end by 0 bases, with 8 bases between. CDR3 protein: CASSEQGLSNQPQHF. CDR3 bases: TGTGCCAGCAGTGAACAGGGGCTTAGCAATCAGCCCCAGCATTTT.

This chain uses TRBV4-1 with TRBJ1-5; D remains unclear. Germline CDR1 is MGHRA and CDR2 is YSYEKL. The length of the CDR3 is 14 residues. V lost 0 bases and J lost 11, with 14 bases in between. CDR3 region: CASSQEGGRLAQHF. The DNA for the CDR3 is TGCGCCAGCAGCCAAGAGGGAGGTCGTTTGGCCCAGCATTTT.

This chain joins TRBV28 and TRBJ1-5; weak D call: TRBD1 (5 bases). This CDR3 contains 12 residues. CDR1 is MDHEN and CDR2 is SYDVKM in the germline V gene. Trimming left V 7 bases short and J 6 bases short, with 10 bases between. The DNA for the CDR3 is TGTGCCAGCACTCAAAGGGGTCAGCCCCAGCATTTT. This codes for CASTQRGQPQHF.

V gene TRBV12-5 combines with J gene TRBJ2-4, with D possibly being TRBD1 (6 bases). The ends were cut back, 6 bases at V and 0 bases at J, with 15 bases in the middle. Germline V CDR1 and CDR2: LGHNT, FRNRAP. This CDR3 spans 16 amino acids. This chain's CDR3 is CASGTGQTLAKNIQYF. The CDR3 DNA sequence: TGTGCTAGTGGAACCGGACAGACCCTAGCCAAAAACATTCAGTACTTC.

Written as DNA, the CDR3 is TGTGCCAGCAGCCTAAGGACCGGGGCGAACACCGGGGAGCTGTTTTTT. This sequence encodes CASSLRTGANTGELFF. The V call is TRBV14, the J call TRBJ2-2, with D possibly TRBD2 on 5 matching bases. In germline, CDR1 is SGHDN, CDR2 FVKESK. The CDR3 totals 16 residues. V lost 4 bases to trimming and J lost 0 bases, with 12 bases between them.

The chain has TRBV6-1 and TRBJ2-3, with D perhaps matching TRBD2 (5 bases). Germline V gene sequence: CDR1 MNHNS, CDR2 SASEGT. V lost 2 bases and J 1 base, leaving 10 bases between the germline ends. The CDR3 has 15 amino acids. Here the CDR3 DNA reads TGTGCCAGCAGTGAATCCGAGGGAGGCACAGATACGCAGTATTTT. It codes for CASSESEGGTDTQYF.

The chain is built from TRBV24-1 and TRBJ1-5; TRBD1 agrees at 8 bases. Germline V gene data show CDR1 as KGHDR and CDR2 as SFDVKD. Trimming took 3 bases from V and 7 from J; bases not matched to a gene: 10. The CDR3 has 16 residues. The CDR3 coding sequence is TGTGCCACCAGTGATCCGACAGGGGCGGTGGGCCAGCCCCAGCATTTT. Its translation is CATSDPTGAVGQPQHF.

This chain links TRBV7-9 with TRBJ2-1; 9 bases fit TRBD1. CDR3 length: 15 amino acids. CDR1 is SEHNR, CDR2 FQNEAQ, per germline (reference sequence). V trimming: 5 bases; J trimming: 8 bases; junction bases outside the gene matches: 10. The CDR3 nucleotides are TGTGCCAGCAGCCCCGGGACAGGGAAAGGCTATGAGCAGTTCTTC. Its translation: CASSPGTGKGYEQFF.

V gene TRBV7-9 combines with J gene TRBJ1-4; TRBD1 matches at 8 bases. The CDR3 spans 15 residues. V was pared by 5 bases and J by 3 bases, with 5 bases of the junction left unmatched. Germline V gene lookup returns CDR1 SEHNR and CDR2 FQNEAQ (reference sequence). The CDR3 DNA reads TGTGCCAGCAGCACCCTGGGACAGGCTAATGAAAAACTGTTTTTT. Its translation: CASSTLGQANEKLFF.

The V and J genes are TRBV3-1 (or the pseudogene TRBV3-2) and TRBJ2-1; TRBD2 matches 8 bases. The CDR3 contains 16 residues. The germline V gene has CDR1 LGHDT and CDR2 YNNKEL (reference sequence). With 2 bases clipped from V and 5 bases from J, the junction kept 8 bases outside the gene matches. CDR3 coding DNA: TGTGCCAGCAGCCAAACGGGAGGGGGGCCGGACAATGAGCAGTTCTTC. It encodes CASSQTGGGPDNEQFF.

This clone was seen a handful of times. The CDR3 protein is CASRTGVGSYNEQFF. The DNA for the CDR3 is TGCGCCAGCAGAACCGGGGTGGGGTCGTACAATGAGCAGTTCTTC. This chain joins TRBV4-1 and TRBJ2-1; D might be TRBD2 (5 bases). V gave up 6 bases and J gave up 4 bases, with 16 bases separating them. The V gene's germline CDR1 is MGHRA and CDR2 YSYEKL. The CDR3 covers 15 residues.

Only a few counts were recorded for this clone. The genes are TRBV7-8 and TRBJ2-1; tentatively, D is TRBD2 (7 bases). From germline, CDR1 is SGHVS and CDR2 FQNEAQ. The V end lost 1 base, the J end lost 9 bases, and 25 bases lay between the germline ends. The CDR3 extends over 18 amino acids. Written as DNA, the CDR3 is TGTGCCAGCAGCTTAGTATCCCCTCGACTGGGGGGGCGGGGTGAGCAGTTCTTC. It codes for CASSLVSPRLGGRGEQFF.

This chain connects TRBV15 to TRBJ1-5; possible D gene TRBD1, 5 bases. V lost 3 bases to trimming and J lost 5 bases, with 14 bases between them. The CDR3 runs to 15 residues. Germline loops: CDR1 LNHNV, CDR2 YYDKDF (reference sequence). The CDR3 DNA sequence: TGTGCCACCAGCAGGGCCTGGGGCGAGGATCAGCCCCAGCATTTT. Residues: CATSRAWGEDQPQHF.

The rearrangement joins TRBV28 to TRBJ2-5; perhaps TRBD1 as D (7 bases). This CDR3 is 14 amino acids long. The germline V gene has CDR1 MDHEN and CDR2 SYDVKM. V gave up 3 bases and J gave up 4 bases, with 12 bases separating them. In DNA, the CDR3 is TGTGCCAGCAGTTTGCAGGGGGGTCGAGAGACCCAGTACTTC. This translates into CASSLQGGRETQYF.